Listed below are T cell receptor beta chains from one sample, sequenced in a study of OX40 agonist ivuxolimab in advanced cancers. Clones were read by immunoSEQ multiplex PCR, and TCRdb kept only the in-frame ones, dropping some. The sample records 73,000 or so clones, approximately 85% being singletons. Sequences were derived from CD4+ or CD8+ T cells sorted from blood, sampled in a trial of the OX40 agonist ivuxolimab. These receptors were collected from an adult with an advanced solid tumor such as melanoma, head and neck, liver or kidney cancer. The CDR3 runs from the conserved cysteine through the conserved F or W. A D gene is named only where the DNA matches it firmly. A clone size is listed for some rows: how often the clone was seen (once, few, many), or a class if it is expanded.

clone_size: .; j_call: TRBJ2-6; v_call: TRBV11-2; d_call: TRBD2; cdr3_aa: CASSPVAGAHGANVLTF; cdr3_nt: TGTGCCAGCAGCCCTGTAGCGGGAGCACATGGGGCCAACGTCCTGACTTTC
clone_size: .; j_call: TRBJ2-3; v_call: TRBV5-1; d_call: TRBD2; cdr3_aa: CASSLFAGVTDTQYF; cdr3_nt: TGCGCCAGCAGCTTGTTTGCGGGAGTCACAGATACGCAGTATTTT
clone_size: .; j_call: TRBJ1-3; v_call: TRBV6-4; d_call: .; cdr3_aa: CASGNSGNTIYF; cdr3_nt: TGTGCCAGCGGAAACTCTGGAAACACCATATATTTT
clone_size: .; j_call: TRBJ2-1; v_call: TRBV7-9; d_call: TRBD2; cdr3_aa: CASSSRAGGVNEQFF; cdr3_nt: TGTGCCAGCAGCTCTCGAGCGGGAGGGGTGAATGAGCAGTTCTTC
clone_size: .; j_call: TRBJ1-2; v_call: TRBV5-1; d_call: .; cdr3_aa: CASPTNRENYGYTF; cdr3_nt: TGCGCCAGCCCTACCAACAGGGAAAACTATGGCTACACCTTC
clone_size: .; j_call: TRBJ1-4; v_call: TRBV6-6; d_call: TRBD1; cdr3_aa: CASSSPGGGNEKLFF; cdr3_nt: TGTGCCAGCAGTTCCCCAGGGGGGGGTAATGAAAAACTGTTTTTT
clone_size: .; j_call: TRBJ2-5; v_call: TRBV9; d_call: .; cdr3_aa: CASSVRNRPAGETQYF; cdr3_nt: TGTGCCAGCAGCGTCCGAAATAGGCCAGCTGGAGAGACCCAGTACTTC
clone_size: .; j_call: TRBJ1-2; v_call: TRBV5-1; d_call: .; cdr3_aa: CASSLEMTGYTF; cdr3_nt: TGCGCCAGCAGCCTCGAAATGACGGGCTACACCTTC
clone_size: .; j_call: TRBJ2-2; v_call: TRBV5-5; d_call: .; cdr3_aa: CASSYLVPPAGELFF; cdr3_nt: TGTGCCAGCAGCTATTTAGTCCCCCCCGCGGGGGAGCTGTTTTTT
clone_size: .; j_call: TRBJ1-4; v_call: TRBV28; d_call: .; cdr3_aa: CASSLTGREDEKLFF; cdr3_nt: TGTGCCAGCAGTTTAACGGGCAGGGAAGATGAAAAACTGTTTTTT
clone_size: once; j_call: TRBJ1-3; v_call: TRBV14; d_call: .; cdr3_aa: CASSREIGNTIYF; cdr3_nt: TGTGCCAGCAGCCGAGAGATAGGAAACACCATATATTTT
clone_size: .; j_call: TRBJ1-6; v_call: TRBV6-5; d_call: .; cdr3_aa: CASSRTARNSPLHF; cdr3_nt: TGTGCCAGCAGTCGGACGGCACGTAATTCACCCCTCCACTTT
clone_size: .; j_call: TRBJ1-4; v_call: TRBV5-4; d_call: .; cdr3_aa: CASSLRGDNEKLFF; cdr3_nt: TGTGCCAGCAGCTTGCGGGGAGATAATGAAAAACTGTTTTTT
clone_size: .; j_call: TRBJ2-3; v_call: TRBV19; d_call: TRBD1; cdr3_aa: CASSPETGAKITQYF; cdr3_nt: TGTGCCAGTAGTCCCGAGACAGGGGCGAAGATTACGCAGTATTTT
clone_size: .; j_call: TRBJ1-4; v_call: TRBV5-1; d_call: .; cdr3_aa: CASSLGEAQRSEKLFF; cdr3_nt: TGCGCCAGCAGTCTCGGGGAGGCCCAGCGGAGTGAAAAACTGTTTTTT
clone_size: .; j_call: TRBJ1-2; v_call: TRBV7-2; d_call: .; cdr3_aa: CASSGQGTKTNYGYTF; cdr3_nt: TGTGCCAGCAGCGGCCAGGGGACGAAAACTAACTATGGCTACACCTTC
clone_size: .; j_call: TRBJ1-2; v_call: TRBV28; d_call: .; cdr3_aa: CASSQPQGGYGYTF; cdr3_nt: TGTGCCAGCAGTCAACCACAGGGTGGCTATGGCTACACCTTC
clone_size: .; j_call: TRBJ2-1; v_call: TRBV28; d_call: TRBD2; cdr3_aa: CASSTTLAGFHNEQFF; cdr3_nt: TGTGCCAGCAGCACCACCCTAGCGGGATTCCACAATGAGCAGTTCTTC
clone_size: .; j_call: TRBJ2-5; v_call: TRBV30; d_call: .; cdr3_aa: CAWQIGLRQTQYF; cdr3_nt: TGTGCCTGGCAAATTGGGCTTAGGCAGACCCAGTACTTC
clone_size: few; j_call: TRBJ2-4; v_call: TRBV18; d_call: .; cdr3_aa: CASSPLSVQGGLNIQYF; cdr3_nt: TGTGCCAGCTCACCTCTCTCTGTACAGGGAGGTTTAAACATTCAGTACTTC
clone_size: .; j_call: TRBJ2-3; v_call: TRBV12-5; d_call: .; cdr3_aa: CASGLGLVGDTDTQYF; cdr3_nt: TGTGCTAGTGGTTTGGGTCTCGTTGGGGACACAGATACGCAGTATTTT
clone_size: .; j_call: TRBJ1-5; v_call: TRBV28; d_call: .; cdr3_aa: CASSLGGGNQPQHF; cdr3_nt: TGTGCCAGCAGTTTGGGGGGGGGCAATCAGCCCCAGCATTTT
clone_size: few; j_call: TRBJ1-1; v_call: TRBV18; d_call: .; cdr3_aa: CASSPKGGGWNTEAFF; cdr3_nt: TGTGCCAGCTCACCTAAGGGTGGGGGCTGGAACACTGAAGCTTTCTTT
clone_size: once; j_call: TRBJ1-1; v_call: TRBV4-2; d_call: TRBD1; cdr3_aa: CASSQRDRALEAFF; cdr3_nt: TGTGCCAGCAGCCAGCGAGACAGGGCCCTTGAAGCTTTCTTT
clone_size: .; j_call: TRBJ1-1; v_call: TRBV30; d_call: TRBD1; cdr3_aa: CAWTGGAYEAFF; cdr3_nt: TGTGCCTGGACAGGGGGCGCTTATGAAGCTTTCTTT